The 9 T cell receptor beta chains below come from one sample, sequenced in a study of CD8 T cells in ankylosing spondylitis. MiXCR was run by TCRdb on the 5' RACE reads, yielding one entry per CDR3 protein. Altogether under 300,000 distinct CDR3 sequences are present, over 9.5% being singletons, with the ten largest covering around 3%. The sequenced material came from blood, either unsorted or a sorted T cell fraction (not recorded which). The receptors derive from a male donor with ankylosing spondylitis or in good health (not recorded which).

This clonotype was counted ten times or more. The CDR3, as DNA: TGTGCCAGCAGTGGACAGGGCTCTAACTATGGCTACACCTTC. Translating it yields CASSGQGSNYGYTF. The chain has TRBV6-1 and TRBJ1-2, with 7 bases fitting TRBD1. Germline V CDR1 and CDR2: MNHNS, SASEGT. The CDR3 is 14 residues long. The ends lost 4 bases at V and 0 bases at J; junction bases unmatched: 2.

V usage is TRBV5-1 and J usage is TRBJ1-1; no reliable D call. Trimming took off 0 bases at V and 3 bases at J, with 12 bases between the two ends. The germline V gene has CDR1 SGHRS and CDR2 YFSETQ. The CDR3 covers 15 residues. This CDR3 is CASSLGFEGYTEAFF. As DNA, the CDR3 is TGCGCCAGCAGCTTGGGGTTTGAGGGCTACACTGAAGCTTTCTTT.

This clonotype was counted a few times. This chain's CDR3 is CATSRDGGETETQYF. Written as DNA, the CDR3 is TGTGCCACCAGCAGAGACGGAGGGGAAACTGAGACCCAGTACTTC. The chain recombines TRBV15 with TRBJ2-5; possibly TRBD2 for D (6 bases). The germline gives CDR1 LNHNV, CDR2 YYDKDF (reference sequence). The CDR3 sequence is 15 residues long. V gave up 0 bases and J gave up 5 bases, with 13 bases separating them.

Many counts were recorded for this clonotype. This sequence joins TRBV12-3 or TRBV12-4 and TRBJ2-7, with D tentatively TRBD2 (5 bases). Between the trimmed V and J ends, which lost 2 bases and 3 bases, there was a span of 11 bases. The CDR3 has 14 amino acids. CDR3 coding DNA: TGTGCCAGCAGTTTAAGGCCTGGAGGCTACGAGCAGTACTTC. Translation: CASSLRPGGYEQYF.

This clonotype turned up a few times. This chain links TRBV7-9 with TRBJ2-7, with a tentative D call TRBD2 (5 bases). V lost 5 bases and J lost 6, with 11 bases in between. This CDR3 comprises 12 residues. From germline, CDR1 is SEHNR and CDR2 FQNEAQ (reference sequence). The CDR3 DNA sequence: TGTGCCAGCAGCACCGGACGGGGCGAGCAGTACTTC. This sequence encodes CASSTGRGEQYF.

This clonotype was observed a few times. The genes are TRBV10-1 and TRBJ1-2, with D tentatively TRBD1 (5 bases). Germline V CDR1 and CDR2: WNHNN, SYGVQD (reference sequence). Trimming stripped 0 bases from V and 4 bases from J, with 12 bases between. The length of the CDR3 is 15 residues. As DNA, the CDR3 is TGCGCCAGCAGTGAGTCCCCCGACAGCTTCTATGGCTACACCTTC. This translates into CASSESPDSFYGYTF.

This clonotype came up many times. The chain couples TRBV5-1 to TRBJ2-1; 7 bases match TRBD2. V was clipped by 4 bases and J by 7 bases; unmatched bases: 11. The CDR3 extends over 15 amino acids. The germline gives CDR1 SGHRS, CDR2 YFSETQ. CDR3 coding DNA: TGCGCCAGCAGCGCACCGGGCGGGGGAGGGAATGAGCAGTTCTTC. Encoded protein: CASSAPGGGGNEQFF. The full variable domain, with the rest looked up from reference TRBV5-1 and TRBJ2-1, is KAGVTQTPRYLIKTRGQQVTLSCSPISGHRSVSWYQQTPGQGLQFLFEYFSETQRNKGNFPGRFSGRQFSNSRSEMNVSTLELGDSALYLCASSAPGGGGNEQFFGPGTRLTVL.

This clonotype was counted only a few times. The junction and the germline gene differ at one end; a read error may be behind it. The chain has TRBV3-1 and TRBJ2-1, with 15 bases aligning to TRBD2. CDR1 and CDR2 (germline): LGHDT, YNNKEL (reference sequence). The CDR3 covers 18 residues. CDR3 nucleotides: TGTGCCTGCAGCCTGGGACTAGCGGGGGGCAGCTCCTACAATGAGCAGTTCTTC. Its translation: CACSLGLAGGSSYNEQFF.

There are many counts of this clonotype. This chain connects TRBV4-2 to TRBJ2-7; TRBD1 or TRBD2 may be the D gene (5 bases each). The CDR3 length is 16 residues. Germline V gene sequence: CDR1 LGHNA, CDR2 YNFKEQ. V lost 1 base, J lost 7 bases, and 20 bases lay in between. The CDR3 nucleotides are TGTGCCAGCAGCCAAGGAGTGGGACCTCCTGGTTGGGAGCAGTACTTC. It specifies CASSQGVGPPGWEQYF.